The rows below give T cell receptor beta chains drawn from one sample of a study of blood T cell repertoires in COVID-19. The assay was immunoSEQ multiplex PCR, and TCRdb's table has in-frame clones only and misses some. Of approximately 250,000 clones in the sample, about 88% were seen once. The sequenced sample was peripheral blood. All receptors derive from a man aged 30 to 39 with active or convalescent COVID-19. The CDR3 runs from the conserved cysteine through the conserved F or W. D genes are given only for firm matches. Some rows mark clone size as missing; the rest say once, few, many or name a class of expanded clone.

V gene	J gene	clone size	D gene	CDR3 DNA	CDR3 protein
TRBV19	TRBJ2-7	-	-	TGTGCCAGTAGTATAGGACTAGTATCTAGCTACTCGGCCTACGAGCAGTACTTC	CASSIGLVSSYSAYEQYF
TRBV16	TRBJ1-6	once	-	TGTGCCAGCAGCCAATCGCCCTTTTCAGGTTCACCCCTCCACTTT	CASSQSPFSGSPLHF
TRBV10-3	TRBJ1-1	-	TRBD1	TGTGCCATCAGTGAGTTCAGGGGGGACACTGAAGCTTTCTTT	CAISEFRGDTEAFF
TRBV13	TRBJ2-5	-	TRBD1	TGTGCCAGCAGCAGCGGCGGACAGGGGCACGAGACCCAGTACTTC	CASSSGGQGHETQYF
TRBV6-5	TRBJ2-2	-	TRBD1	TGTGCCAGCAGTTGGGGACAGGGGGCGAACACCGGGGAGCTGTTTTTT	CASSWGQGANTGELFF
TRBV19	TRBJ1-5	-	TRBD1	TGTGCCAGTAGAGGGGACAGGGGGCGCAATCAGCCCCAGCATTTT	CASRGDRGRNQPQHF
TRBV6-6	TRBJ1-1	-	-	TGTGCCAGCACAGGCTCGGCACAGGGGAACACTGAAGCTTTCTTT	CASTGSAQGNTEAFF
TRBV6-5	TRBJ1-6	-	TRBD1	TGTGCCAGCAGGACAGGGAGCTCCTATAATTCACCCCTCCACTTT	CASRTGSSYNSPLHF
TRBV11-2	TRBJ1-4	-	-	TGTGCCAGCAGCTTAAGGGGCGCCTCTGAAAAACTGTTTTTT	CASSLRGASEKLFF
TRBV7-3	TRBJ2-6	-	-	TGTGCCAGCAGCTCGGGGAGGTCTGGGGCCAACGTCCTGACTTTC	CASSSGRSGANVLTF
TRBV5-6	TRBJ1-5	-	-	TGTGCCAGCAGCTTTGCGGAACAGCCCCAGCATTTT	CASSFAEQPQHF
TRBV30	TRBJ2-7	-	-	TGTGCCTGGAGTCTAACAGGAGAGAGCGAGCAGTACTTC	CAWSLTGESEQYF
TRBV7-2	TRBJ1-1	-	-	TGTGCCAGCAGCTTATTCGTACAGTTAAACACTGAAGCTTTCTTT	CASSLFVQLNTEAFF
TRBV11-2	TRBJ1-1	-	-	TGTGCCAGCAGCAAGGAGCGTCAGCCCAACACTGAAGCTTTCTTT	CASSKERQPNTEAFF
TRBV10-3	TRBJ1-2	-	TRBD1	TGTGCCATCAGGATGGACAGGGACGATAACTATGGCTACACCTTC	CAIRMDRDDNYGYTF
TRBV30	TRBJ1-3	-	TRBD1	TGTGCCTGGGACTCTGACAGGGGCGGAAACACCATATATTTT	CAWDSDRGGNTIYF
TRBV2	TRBJ1-1	-	-	TGTGCCAGCAGTGTTTCAGGGACCAGGGGCACTGAAGCTTTCTTT	CASSVSGTRGTEAFF
TRBV9	TRBJ1-3	-	-	TGTGCCAGCAGCGTTGATGATTCCCTAGTCACCATATATTTT	CASSVDDSLVTIYF
TRBV7-9	TRBJ2-7	-	-	TGTGCCAGCAGCTCAAGAGGACAGTACTCCTACGAGCAGTACTTC	CASSSRGQYSYEQYF
TRBV29-1	TRBJ2-1	-	-	TGCAGCGTTGAATATAGGCGCGAGGGCCCCTACAATGAGCAGTTCTTC	CSVEYRREGPYNEQFF
TRBV7-9	TRBJ2-4	-	TRBD1	TGTGCCAGCAGCTCACCGACAGGGCAAAACATTCAGTACTTC	CASSSPTGQNIQYF
TRBV3-1/TRBV3-2	TRBJ2-3	-	-	TGTGCCAGCAGCCACCTAGCGCTGACAGATACGCAGTATTTT	CASSHLALTDTQYF
TRBV28	TRBJ2-7	-	TRBD2	TGTGCCGGAGCGGGGGTTTTTGACGAGCAGTACTTC	CAGAGVFDEQYF
TRBV18	TRBJ2-5	-	-	TGTGCCAGCTCACCGCCGGGTCTAGAGACCCAGTACTTC	CASSPPGLETQYF
TRBV4-1	TRBJ1-1	few	-	TGCGCCAGCAGCCAAGGGTGGGGGGTGAACACTGAAGCTTTCTTT	CASSQGWGVNTEAFF
TRBV5-8	TRBJ2-7	-	TRBD2	TGTGCCAGCAGCCGGGTGCGGGGGGCATCCTACGAGCAGTACTTC	CASSRVRGASYEQYF
TRBV2	TRBJ2-7	-	-	TGTGCCAGCACCGCGTCCTACGAGCAGTACTTC	CASTASYEQYF
TRBV19	TRBJ1-5	-	-	TGTGCCAGTAGTATCCAGCCAGGCCTATTGCGACAGCCCCAGCATTTT	CASSIQPGLLRQPQHF
TRBV5-4	TRBJ1-3	few	TRBD1	TGTGCCAGCAGCCCCGGACAGGGTTTCTCTGGAAACACCATATATTTT	CASSPGQGFSGNTIYF
TRBV4-1	TRBJ1-4	-	-	TGCGCCAGCAGCCCAATAGCAACTAATGAAAAACTGTTTTTT	CASSPIATNEKLFF
TRBV6-5	TRBJ1-2	-	-	TGTGCCAGCAGTTACGGCGGGGAGTCCTATGGCTACACCTTC	CASSYGGESYGYTF
TRBV19	TRBJ1-4	-	-	TGTGCCAGTAGTAACGGAAGGGGTGAAAAACTGTTTTTT	CASSNGRGEKLFF
TRBV7-8	TRBJ2-1	-	TRBD2	TGTGCCAGCAGCACGACTAGCTCCAATGAGCAGTTCTTC	CASSTTSSNEQFF
TRBV11-2	TRBJ1-1	-	-	TGTGCCAGCAGCTTACAGGCGAACACTGAAGCTTTCTTT	CASSLQANTEAFF
TRBV2	TRBJ1-1	-	-	TGTGCCAGCAGTTTGCCGGGGAACACTGAAGCTTTCTTT	CASSLPGNTEAFF
TRBV4-3	TRBJ2-1	-	TRBD2	TGCGCCAGCAGCCAGCTAGCGGGGGATTTCTACAATGAGCAGTTCTTC	CASSQLAGDFYNEQFF
TRBV4-2	TRBJ1-1	-	-	TGTGCCAGCAGCCAAGAACCGGCAGGGTTTGAGAACACTGAAGCTTTCTTT	CASSQEPAGFENTEAFF
TRBV4-3	TRBJ2-1	-	TRBD2	TGCGCCAGCAGCCCGGGACTAGCGGGGGGAGCCTACAATGAGCAGTTCTTC	CASSPGLAGGAYNEQFF
TRBV11-3	TRBJ1-1	-	-	TGTGCCAGCAGCTTTATGGGGCGCGACACTGAAGCTTTCTTT	CASSFMGRDTEAFF
TRBV6-1	TRBJ1-2	-	-	TGTGCCAGCAGTGATCTCACGCGAGCTAACTATGGCTACACCTTC	CASSDLTRANYGYTF
TRBV5-8	TRBJ2-7	-	-	TGTGCCAGCAGCGGCCGGAACAGGGTCTCGGGCTACGAGCAGTACTTC	CASSGRNRVSGYEQYF
TRBV20-1	TRBJ1-6	few	TRBD1	TGCAGTGCTAGTTCGTTAACAGGGGAATATTCACCCCTCCACTTT	CSASSLTGEYSPLHF
TRBV5-1	TRBJ2-5	-	TRBD1	TGCGCCAGCAGCCCTACAGGGGGCGCAGAGACCCAGTACTTC	CASSPTGGAETQYF
TRBV27	TRBJ1-6	-	-	TGTGCCAGCAGTATATCCTATAATTCACCCCTCCACTTT	CASSISYNSPLHF